This TCR beta chain is from a study of shared clonotypes between healthy human individuals. The length of the CDR3 is 13 residues. Per the germline V gene, CDR1 is GTSNPN and CDR2 is SVGIG (reference sequence). V lost 5 bases, J lost 5 bases, and 6 bases stayed unmatched. The DNA input per sorted-subset replicate PCR was 150 to 200 ng, corresponding to around 30,000 T cell genomes. Measured with immunoSEQ multiplex PCR; TCRdb has only the in-frame clones, and not every one. The sample holds 2 million to 2.5 million clones; approximately 94% are singletons and the top ten take roughly 1.1%. Naivety among CD8 cells was defined by CD45RO negativity and positive CCR7 selection, thereby excluding terminally differentiated effector memory CD45RA+ cells. The donors were all Caucasian adults (living in Nashville, Tennessee).

Input material: naive CD8+ T cells sorted from blood. The chain recombines TRBV30 with TRBJ2-5; 9 nucleotides align to TRBD2. The source is a man aged 18 to 35 in good health. The CDR3 loop is CAWSGLAVETQYF. In DNA form, the CDR3 reads TGTGCCTGGTCGGGACTAGCTGTGGAGACCCAGTACTTC.